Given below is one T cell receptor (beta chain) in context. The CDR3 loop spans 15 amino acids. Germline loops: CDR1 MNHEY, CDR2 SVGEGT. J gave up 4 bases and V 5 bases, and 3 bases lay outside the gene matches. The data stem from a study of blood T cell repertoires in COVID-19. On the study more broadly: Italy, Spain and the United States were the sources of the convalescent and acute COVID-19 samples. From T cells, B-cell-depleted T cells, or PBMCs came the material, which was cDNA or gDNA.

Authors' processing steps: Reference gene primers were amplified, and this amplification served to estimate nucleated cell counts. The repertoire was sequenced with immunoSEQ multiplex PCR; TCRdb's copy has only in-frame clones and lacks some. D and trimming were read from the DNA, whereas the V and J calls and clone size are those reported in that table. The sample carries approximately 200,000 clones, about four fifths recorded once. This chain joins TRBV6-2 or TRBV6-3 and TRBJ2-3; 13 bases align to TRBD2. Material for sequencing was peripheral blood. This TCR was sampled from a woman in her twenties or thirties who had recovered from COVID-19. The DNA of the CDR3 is TGTGCCAGCAGTCTACTAGCGGGAGGGCCAGATACGCAGTATTTT. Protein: CASSLLAGGPDTQYF.